A single sample is the source of the 21 T cell receptor beta chains below, sequenced in a study of T cells after yellow fever vaccination. TCRdb fed the 5' RACE reads into MiXCR, producing one record per CDR3 protein. The repertoire has hundreds of thousands of distinct CDR3 sequences, 7.5% to 9% of them found once; the top ten carry roughly 18%. The source material was PBMCs, sampled on the day of the first yellow fever vaccination. The receptor set was obtained from a man aged 18 to 29 who received the YFV17D yellow fever vaccine.

This clonotype was seen ten or more times. The rearrangement joins TRBV12-3 or TRBV12-4 to TRBJ1-4, with D perhaps TRBD1 (6 bases). Deletions cut 6 bases from V and 8 bases from J, with 19 bases between. The CDR3 length is 15 residues. The CDR3 spells CASRAAGQGWEKLFF. CDR3 in DNA: TGTGCCAGCAGAGCCGCGGGGCAGGGGTGGGAAAAACTGTTTTTT.

The genes are TRBV30 and TRBJ2-5; 8 bases are a match to TRBD2. Losses at the gene ends were 5 bases for V and 3 bases for J; bases not matched to a gene: 5. The CDR3 spans 13 residues. Per germline, CDR1 GTSNPN and CDR2 SVGIG (reference sequence). The CDR3 protein is CAWGAGGKETQYF. CDR3 bases: TGTGCCTGGGGTGCGGGGGGCAAAGAGACCCAGTACTTC.

This clonotype occurred many times. The rearrangement joins TRBV15 to TRBJ1-1; D is possibly TRBD1 (6 bases). The V and J ends lost 5 bases and 1 base respectively, with 8 bases between them. The CDR3 contains 13 residues. The V gene's germline CDR1 is LNHNV and CDR2 YYDKDF (reference sequence). In DNA, the CDR3 is TGTGCCACCAGCGTAGGGGGGAACACTGAAGCTTTCTTT. Translated: CATSVGGNTEAFF.

The table lists this clonotype with a few counts. The chain links TRBV10-3 to TRBJ2-5; D is ambiguous. The CDR3 length is 13 residues. Between the trimmed V and J ends, which lost 6 bases and 4 bases, there was a span of 12 bases. The germline V gene encodes CDR1 ENHRY and CDR2 SYGVKD. The CDR3: CAIREPRGETQYF. CDR3 bases: TGTGCCATCAGGGAGCCTCGAGGAGAGACCCAGTACTTC.

The rearrangement uses TRBV5-1 and TRBJ2-5; maybe TRBD2 (6 bases). This CDR3 contains 16 residues. The germline V gene encodes CDR1 SGHRS and CDR2 YFSETQ. The V end lost 0 bases, the J end lost 2 bases, and 14 bases lay between the germline ends. The CDR3 DNA is TGCGCCAGCAGCTTGGTCCAGCGGGCGGGACAAGAGACCCAGTACTTC. This sequence encodes CASSLVQRAGQETQYF.

There are many counts of this clonotype. The chain couples TRBV5-1 to TRBJ2-1; 11 positions agree with TRBD2. V lost 3 bases, J lost 8 bases, and 7 bases stayed unmatched. Germline V gene data show CDR1 as SGHRS and CDR2 as YFSETQ. This CDR3 is built from 15 residues. CDR3 residues: CASSSSSGGWDEQFF. The CDR3 DNA follows: TGCGCCAGCAGCTCCTCTAGCGGGGGGTGGGATGAGCAGTTCTTC.

This clonotype was observed a handful of times. The chain has TRBV6-5 and TRBJ1-1; D is ambiguous. Germline V CDR1 and CDR2: MNHEY, SVGAGI. Trimming left V 0 bases short and J 1 base short, with 12 bases between. The CDR3 runs 16 residues. The CDR3 sequence is CASSYSTRLPNTEAFF. In nucleotides, the CDR3 is TGTGCCAGCAGTTACTCCACTCGTCTCCCGAACACTGAAGCTTTCTTT.

This clonotype was counted at least ten times. The CDR3 protein is CASSQVGEDTQYF. As DNA, the CDR3 is TGCGCCAGCAGCCAGGTTGGGGAAGATACGCAGTATTTT. The V and J genes are TRBV4-1 and TRBJ2-3; D unresolved. The V end lost 3 bases, the J end lost 5 bases, and 9 bases lay between the germline ends. Germline lookup yields CDR1 MGHRA and CDR2 YSYEKL. This CDR3 region has 13 residues.

The table lists this clonotype with many counts. The chain employs TRBV5-1 and TRBJ2-7; D call uncertain. The germline V and J ends were trimmed by 0 bases and 3 bases, with 13 bases remaining between them. Germline V gene lookup returns CDR1 SGHRS and CDR2 YFSETQ. The CDR3 totals 15 residues. The CDR3: CASSLGGGLFYEQYF. The CDR3 nucleotides read TGCGCCAGCAGCTTGGGGGGTGGTTTATTCTACGAGCAGTACTTC.

CDR3 sequence (DNA): TGCGCCAGCAGCTTGGTCTCTGGGGCGGGCTCCTACAATGAGCAGTTCTTC. Amino acids: CASSLVSGAGSYNEQFF. The chain combines TRBV5-1 with TRBJ2-1; either TRBD1 or TRBD2 may fit D (5 bases each). CDR3 length: 17 amino acids. The V end lost 0 bases, the J end lost 0 bases, and 13 bases lay between the germline ends. Germline values: CDR1 SGHRS, CDR2 YFSETQ. Looking up the rest from reference TRBV5-1 and TRBJ2-1 gives the full variable domain: KAGVTQTPRYLIKTRGQQVTLSCSPISGHRSVSWYQQTPGQGLQFLFEYFSETQRNKGNFPGRFSGRQFSNSRSEMNVSTLELGDSALYLCASSLVSGAGSYNEQFFGPGTRLTVL.

The CDR3, as DNA: TGCGCCAGCAGGCAGCGGGTGGCTCAAGAGACCCAGTACTTC. Protein sequence: CASRQRVAQETQYF. This chain connects TRBV5-1 to TRBJ2-5, with D maybe TRBD2 (6 bases). The CDR3 runs to 14 residues. Germline-derived CDR1 and CDR2 are SGHRS and YFSETQ. V was shortened by 5 bases and J by 2 bases, with 13 bases between the two germline ends.

This clonotype was counted at least ten times. The chain employs TRBV15 and TRBJ2-5, with no clear D. There are 15 residues in the CDR3. The germline V and J ends were trimmed by 3 bases and 5 bases, with 16 bases remaining between them. The germline V gene encodes CDR1 LNHNV and CDR2 YYDKDF (reference sequence). The CDR3 DNA reads TGTGCCACCAGCAGGATGATCCGTGATGGGGAGACCCAGTACTTC. Amino acids: CATSRMIRDGETQYF.

The rearrangement uses TRBV7-9 and TRBJ2-4; D possibly uses TRBD1 or TRBD2 (5 bases each). This CDR3 has 17 residues. Trimming took 3 bases from V and 9 from J, leaving 24 bases between them. Germline assignment: CDR1 SEHNR and CDR2 FQNEAQ (reference sequence). CDR3 in amino acids: CASSFGQGRGSSSIQYF. The CDR3 nucleotides are TGTGCCAGCAGCTTTGGTCAGGGCCGGGGCTCATCTAGCATTCAGTACTTC.

The V gene is TRBV4-3, the J gene TRBJ1-1, with D perhaps TRBD1 (5 bases). The CDR3 runs 13 residues. The germline gives CDR1 LGHNA, CDR2 YSLEER. V dropped 2 bases and J dropped 7 bases, with 11 bases sitting between them. The CDR3 loop is CASSQTRGFEAFF. The CDR3 DNA follows: TGCGCCAGCAGCCAAACGCGGGGGTTTGAAGCTTTCTTT.

This sequence joins TRBV5-1 and TRBJ2-3; tentatively, D is TRBD1 (6 bases). Between the trimmed V and J ends, which lost 3 bases and 4 bases, there was a span of 15 bases. Germline values: CDR1 SGHRS, CDR2 YFSETQ. This CDR3 has 15 residues. CDR3: CASSWGRGVADTQYF. CDR3 nucleotides: TGCGCCAGCAGCTGGGGCAGGGGCGTCGCAGATACGCAGTATTTT.

The V and J genes are TRBV5-5 and TRBJ2-7, with D perhaps matching TRBD1 (6 bases). Deletions cut 1 base from V and 4 bases from J, with 12 bases between. Germline lookup yields CDR1 SGHKS and CDR2 YYEKEE (reference sequence). This CDR3 is built from 14 residues. CDR3 nucleotide sequence: TGTGCCAGCAGCTTGAGGGTCAGGGGTTACGAGCAGTACGTC. Translation: CASSLRVRGYEQYV.

This clonotype turned up a few times. The rearrangement joins TRBV9 to TRBJ1-2, with unresolved D. The CDR3 sequence is 14 residues long. Germline CDR1 is SGDLS and CDR2 is YYNGEE. Trimming shortened V by 0 bases and J by 1 base, and 7 bases separated the two germline ends. The CDR3 is CASSVDGGNYGYTF. Here the CDR3 DNA reads TGTGCCAGCAGCGTAGATGGCGGTAACTATGGCTACACCTTC. Combining the CDR3 with reference TRBV9 and TRBJ1-2 gives the whole variable domain DSGVTQTPKHLITATGQRVTLRCSPRSGDLSVYWYQQSLDQGLQFLIQYYNGEERAKGNILERFSAQQFPDLHSELNLSSLELGDSALYFCASSVDGGNYGYTFGSGTRLTVV.

This clonotype has only one observation. A much more abundant neighbour one base away suggests this may be a read error. CDR3 DNA: TGTGCCAGCAGCCTGGATGGATTCTCCCACGAGCAGTACTTC. Its translation is CASSLDGFSHEQYF. The chain combines TRBV5-6 with TRBJ2-7; no reliable D call. Germline V gene data show CDR1 as SGHDT and CDR2 as YYEEEE. The CDR3 runs 14 residues.

This clonotype was detected only a few times. The genes are TRBV4-1 and TRBJ1-5, with 7 bases matching TRBD1. Germline V gene data show CDR1 as MGHRA and CDR2 as YSYEKL. V was clipped by 5 bases and J by 2 bases; unmatched bases: 6. The CDR3 is 15 amino acids. The CDR3 DNA sequence: TGCGCCAGCAGCACTCGACAGGGAGGCAATCAGCCCCAGCATTTT. Translating gives CASSTRQGGNQPQHF.

V gene TRBV5-6 combines with J gene TRBJ1-2; a possible D gene is TRBD1 (6 bases). Germline CDR1 and CDR2: SGHDT and YYEEEE. The CDR3 has 14 residues. V was clipped by 5 bases and J by 6 bases, with 17 bases between them. This CDR3 is CASRYHPGEDGYTF. CDR3 DNA: TGTGCCAGCAGATACCATCCAGGGGAGGATGGCTACACCTTC. The full variable domain, completed using reference TRBV5-6 and TRBJ1-2, is DAGVTQSPTHLIKTRGQQVTLRCSPKSGHDTVSWYQQALGQGPQFIFQYYEEEERQRGNFPDRFSGHQFPNYSSELNVNALLLGDSALYLCASRYHPGEDGYTFGSGTRLTVV.

The DNA for the CDR3 is TGTGCCAGCAGCCGGATTAGGTGGTCCTCTGGAAACACCATATATTTT. Residues: CASSRIRWSSGNTIYF. The chain joins TRBV21-1 to TRBJ1-3. TRBV21-1 is listed as a pseudogene. The CDR3 sequence is 16 residues long.